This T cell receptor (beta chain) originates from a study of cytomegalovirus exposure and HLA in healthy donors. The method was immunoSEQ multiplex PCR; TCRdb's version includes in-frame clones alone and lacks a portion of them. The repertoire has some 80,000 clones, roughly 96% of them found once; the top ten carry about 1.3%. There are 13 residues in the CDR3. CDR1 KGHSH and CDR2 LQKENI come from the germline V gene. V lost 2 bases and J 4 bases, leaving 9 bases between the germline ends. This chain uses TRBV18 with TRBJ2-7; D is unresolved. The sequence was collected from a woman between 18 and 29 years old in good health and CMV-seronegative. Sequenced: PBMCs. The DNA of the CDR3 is TGTGCCAGCTCACCATCCTCGAGGTACGAGCAGTACTTC. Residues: CASSPSSRYEQYF.